This passage covers 29 T cell receptor beta chains from one sample sequenced in a study of blood T cell repertoires in COVID-19. Measured with immunoSEQ multiplex PCR; TCRdb has only the in-frame clones, and not every one. Of tens of thousands of clones in the sample, about 86% were seen once. Source material: peripheral blood. The receptors originated from a man aged 70 or older with acute or convalescent COVID-19.

This chain uses TRBV19 with TRBJ1-4; 7 positions agree with TRBD1. This CDR3 spans 16 amino acids. V dropped 5 bases and J dropped 5; count of bases not matched to a gene: 11. CDR1 is LNHDA, CDR2 SQIVND, per germline (reference sequence). The CDR3: CASSGTTGQDNEKLFF. CDR3 sequence (DNA): TGTGCCAGTAGTGGGACGACAGGGCAAGACAATGAAAAACTGTTTTTT.

The chain employs TRBV28 and TRBJ2-2; D is possibly TRBD1 (6 bases). The V gene's germline CDR1 is MDHEN and CDR2 SYDVKM. Deletions cut 6 bases from V and 4 bases from J, with 12 bases between. The CDR3 spans 14 residues. The CDR3 region is CASSVQGLTGELFF. For the CDR3, the DNA is TGTGCCAGCAGCGTTCAGGGGCTCACCGGGGAGCTGTTTTTT.

The gene calls are TRBV5-1 and TRBJ2-5, with D possibly being TRBD1 (6 bases). Germline values: CDR1 SGHRS, CDR2 YFSETQ. The CDR3 extends over 15 amino acids. The V gene lost 4 bases and the J gene lost 7 bases, with 20 bases spanning the gap. CDR3 sequence reads: CASSLQVRGRGTQYF. CDR3 coding DNA: TGCGCCAGCAGCCTTCAGGTCAGGGGAAGGGGGACCCAGTACTTC.

The genes are TRBV6-6 and TRBJ2-7; D is ambiguous. Looked up from germline, CDR1 is MNHNY and CDR2 is SVGAGI (reference sequence). The CDR3 is 16 amino acids. Trimming took off 2 bases at V and 0 bases at J, with 14 bases between the two ends. CDR3: CASSYLGYSSSYEQYF. CDR3 bases: TGTGCCAGCAGTTACCTCGGGTACTCGAGCTCCTACGAGCAGTACTTC.

The rearrangement uses TRBV7-2 and TRBJ1-1; D unresolved. This CDR3 is 14 amino acids long. V was cut by 2 bases and J by 1 base, with 8 bases left in between. Germline-derived CDR1 and CDR2 are SGHTA and FQGNSA. The CDR3 reads CASSLNYRNTEAFF. DNA for the CDR3: TGTGCCAGCAGCTTAAATTATCGGAACACTGAAGCTTTCTTT.

The chain joins TRBV9 to TRBJ1-5; tentative D call: TRBD1 (6 bases). V was pared by 4 bases and J by 9 bases, with 17 bases between. This CDR3 contains 14 residues. Germline lookup yields CDR1 SGDLS and CDR2 YYNGEE. CDR3 sequence reads: CASSRDTLAGPQHF. As DNA, the CDR3 is TGTGCCAGCAGCCGGGACACCCTAGCGGGGCCCCAGCATTTT.

The chain employs TRBV5-1 and TRBJ1-1, with 7 bases identical to TRBD1. V shed 3 bases and J 2 bases; nucleotides not matched to a gene: 10. From germline, CDR1 is SGHRS and CDR2 YFSETQ. The CDR3 spans 16 residues. The CDR3 coding sequence is TGCGCCAGCAGCTCGGGACAGAGGGTGGGAAACACTGAAGCTTTCTTT. It specifies CASSSGQRVGNTEAFF.

This rearrangement joins TRBV3-1 (or the pseudogene TRBV3-2) to TRBJ2-5; 8 bases agree with TRBD2. The CDR3 consists of 14 residues. V lost 8 bases and J lost 5; bases outside the gene matches: 10. CDR1 is LGHDT, CDR2 YNNKEL, per germline (reference sequence). For the CDR3, the DNA is TGTGCCAGCCGGCCCGCGGGGGGTAAGGAGACCCAGTACTTC. It encodes CASRPAGGKETQYF.

The chain links TRBV3-1 (or the pseudogene TRBV3-2) to TRBJ1-4; D gene unclear. Germline CDR1 and CDR2: LGHDT and YNNKEL (reference sequence). Trimming left V 6 bases short and J 8 bases short, with 16 bases between. This CDR3 region has 14 residues. As DNA, the CDR3 is TGTGCCAGCAGTGGGCCCTACCTTCGGGAAAAACTGTTTTTT. Residues: CASSGPYLREKLFF.

V gene TRBV10-3 combines with J gene TRBJ2-1; 11 bases line up with TRBD2. Trimming cost V 10 bases and J 8 bases; bases outside gene matches: 10. Per germline, CDR1 ENHRY and CDR2 SYGVKD. The CDR3 length is 14 residues. The CDR3 region has the DNA TGTGCCACCACCGGGACTAGCGGTATCGATGAGCAGTTCTTC. Amino acid sequence: CATTGTSGIDEQFF.

The chain uses TRBV5-1 and TRBJ2-1, with 9 bases identical to TRBD1. The J segment lost 7 bases and the V segment lost 5 bases, leaving 7 bases of the junction unmatched. The CDR3 is 14 amino acids. Germline V CDR1 and CDR2: SGHRS, YFSETQ. For the CDR3, the DNA is TGCGCCAGCAGTCCGACAGGGGGTACGAATGAGCAGTTCTTC. This codes for CASSPTGGTNEQFF.

This clone was counted once. The chain carries TRBV9 and TRBJ2-1, with TRBD2 matching over 9 bases. V gave up 4 bases and J gave up 3 bases; unmatched junction bases: 5. The CDR3 runs to 15 residues. Per the germline V gene, CDR1 is SGDLS and CDR2 is YYNGEE. The CDR3 is CASSQSGGSYNEQFF. CDR3 DNA: TGTGCCAGCAGCCAGAGCGGGGGGAGCTACAATGAGCAGTTCTTC.

By proportion, this clone is medium-sized. V usage is TRBV9 and J usage is TRBJ1-1, with no clear D. Germline CDR1 and CDR2: SGDLS and YYNGEE. The V and J ends lost 3 bases and 11 bases respectively, with 17 bases between them. The CDR3 runs 13 residues. The CDR3 coding sequence is TGTGCCAGCAGCGCTCGACCTTTGGAGGAGGCTTTCTTT. Residues: CASSARPLEEAFF.

V gene TRBV5-1 combines with J gene TRBJ1-1; the D gene is possibly TRBD1 (6 bases). Between the trimmed V and J ends, which lost 2 bases and 0 bases, there was a span of 17 bases. Germline CDR1 and CDR2: SGHRS and YFSETQ. The CDR3 sequence is 17 residues long. CDR3 region: CASSLGPGRGLNTEAFF. The CDR3 bases are TGCGCCAGCAGCTTAGGGCCAGGCAGGGGATTGAACACTGAAGCTTTCTTT. The whole variable domain, remainder taken from reference TRBV5-1 and TRBJ1-1, is KAGVTQTPRYLIKTRGQQVTLSCSPISGHRSVSWYQQTPGQGLQFLFEYFSETQRNKGNFPGRFSGRQFSNSRSEMNVSTLELGDSALYLCASSLGPGRGLNTEAFFGQGTRLTVV.

This chain joins TRBV5-1 and TRBJ1-1, with D unresolved. Germline CDR1 reads SGHRS; CDR2 reads YFSETQ. There are 13 residues in the CDR3. Trimming pared 4 bases from V and 3 bases from J, leaving 10 bases between. CDR3 sequence: CASSRGRDTEAFF. The CDR3 DNA reads as TGCGCCAGCAGCCGAGGGAGGGACACTGAAGCTTTCTTT.

The chain carries TRBV5-1 and TRBJ2-3, with 13 bases lining up with TRBD2. The CDR3 extends over 16 amino acids. CDR1 is SGHRS, CDR2 YFSETQ, per germline. With 4 bases clipped from V and 3 bases from J, the junction kept 5 bases outside the gene matches. CDR3 nucleotide sequence: TGCGCCAGCAGCCCAGGACTAGCGGGGGTTACAGATACGCAGTATTTT. Its translation: CASSPGLAGVTDTQYF.

CDR3 region: CASRQLSYEQYF. In nucleotides, the CDR3 is TGTGCCAGCAGACAGCTCTCCTACGAGCAGTACTTC. The chain is built from TRBV2 and TRBJ2-7; the D is unclear. This CDR3 contains 12 residues. Trimming pared 6 bases from V and 0 bases from J, leaving 6 bases between. CDR1 and CDR2 (germline): SNHLY, FYNNEI.

This clone was observed once. CDR3 bases: TGTGCCAGCAGTGAAGCAGGGAGGTACACAGATACGCAGTATTTT. It translates to CASSEAGRYTDTQYF. V is TRBV25-1 and J is TRBJ2-3; tentatively, D is TRBD2 (6 bases). CDR1 and CDR2 (germline): MGHDK, SYGVNS. V dropped 2 bases and J dropped 2 bases, with 11 bases sitting between them. The CDR3 is 15 amino acids.

The chain is built from TRBV7-2 and TRBJ2-7; 7 bases match TRBD1. This CDR3 contains 15 residues. Trimming removed 5 bases from V and 1 base from J; junction bases left unmatched: 8. The germline CDR1 and CDR2 sequences are SGHTA and FQGNSA. CDR3 DNA sequence: TGTGCCAGCAGCCCAGACAGGGACCCATCCTACGAGCAGTACTTC. Encoded protein: CASSPDRDPSYEQYF.

This chain connects TRBV4-3 to TRBJ1-3; D ambiguous. The CDR3 has 16 amino acids. V was pared by 3 bases and J by 1 base, with 13 bases between. The V gene's germline CDR1 is LGHNA and CDR2 YSLEER. The CDR3 loop reads CASSQEAPWSGNTIYF. CDR3 coding DNA: TGCGCCAGCAGCCAGGAGGCACCATGGTCTGGAAACACCATATATTTT.

V and J are TRBV15 and TRBJ2-1; possible D gene TRBD1, 6 bases. The CDR3 is 15 amino acids. Trimming shortened V by 2 bases and J by 2 bases, and 10 bases separated the two germline ends. In germline, CDR1 is LNHNV, CDR2 YYDKDF (reference sequence). The CDR3 here is CATSRQRDTYNEQFF. CDR3 DNA sequence: TGTGCCACCAGCAGACAAAGGGACACCTACAATGAGCAGTTCTTC.

The chain carries TRBV5-1 and TRBJ2-5, with TRBD1 identical over 8 bases. This CDR3 has 16 amino acids. With V trimmed by 4 bases and J by 3 bases, 11 bases remained unmatched. Germline CDR1 is SGHRS and CDR2 is YFSETQ. This CDR3 reads CASSNIRQGAEETQYF. The CDR3 DNA is TGCGCCAGCAGCAATATTCGGCAGGGGGCGGAAGAGACCCAGTACTTC.

The chain employs TRBV6-5 and TRBJ2-5; no clear D. The CDR3 extends over 11 amino acids. V shed 7 bases and J shed 5 bases, with 8 bases lying between them. The germline gives CDR1 MNHEY, CDR2 SVGAGI. The CDR3 is CASTSHETQYF. The CDR3 DNA follows: TGTGCCAGCACCTCACACGAGACCCAGTACTTC.

The chain has TRBV29-1 and TRBJ2-1; 11 bases line up with TRBD2. With 7 bases clipped from V and 10 bases from J, the junction kept 12 bases outside the gene matches. Germline V gene data show CDR1 as SQVTM and CDR2 as ANQGSEA. The CDR3 covers 14 residues. The CDR3 sequence: CSAVAGGGVGEQFF. DNA for the CDR3: TGCAGCGCTGTAGCGGGAGGGGGGGTAGGAGAGCAGTTCTTC.

The chain links TRBV29-1 to TRBJ1-1; D uncertain. Deletions cut 0 bases from V and 0 bases from J, with 5 bases between. The CDR3 length is 13 residues. CDR1 and CDR2 (germline): SQVTM, ANQGSEA. This chain's CDR3 is CSVEESMNTEAFF. DNA for the CDR3: TGCAGCGTTGAAGAATCTATGAACACTGAAGCTTTCTTT.

The rearrangement uses TRBV9 and TRBJ2-1; D possibly corresponds to TRBD2 (6 bases). The germline CDR1 and CDR2 sequences are SGDLS and YYNGEE. V was clipped by 0 bases and J by 2 bases, with 9 bases between them. This CDR3 is 15 amino acids long. CDR3 loop: CASSVAGEAYNEQFF. CDR3 coding DNA: TGTGCCAGCAGCGTAGCGGGAGAGGCCTACAATGAGCAGTTCTTC. Full variable domain (rest looked up from reference TRBV9 and TRBJ2-1): DSGVTQTPKHLITATGQRVTLRCSPRSGDLSVYWYQQSLDQGLQFLIQYYNGEERAKGNILERFSAQQFPDLHSELNLSSLELGDSALYFCASSVAGEAYNEQFFGPGTRLTVL.

The CDR3 spells CASSFDSLQAAFF. CDR3 DNA sequence: TGTGCCAGCAGCTTCGACAGTCTCCAGGCAGCTTTCTTT. The chain is built from TRBV5-4 and TRBJ1-1, with D maybe TRBD1 (5 bases). This CDR3 has 13 amino acids. CDR1 is SGHNT, CDR2 YYREEE, per germline (reference sequence). Trimming pared 2 bases from V and 10 bases from J, leaving 15 bases between.

This chain connects TRBV2 to TRBJ1-5; the D is unclear. Germline V lookup: CDR1 SNHLY, CDR2 FYNNEI. This CDR3 is 13 amino acids long. The V end lost 4 bases, the J end lost 1 base, and 5 bases lay between the germline ends. The CDR3 DNA sequence: TGTGCCAGCAGTGGTCCGAGCAATCAGCCCCAGCATTTT. Translating it yields CASSGPSNQPQHF.

This clone was counted only a few times. The V and J genes are TRBV7-8 and TRBJ1-6, with D unclear. Trimming cost V 3 bases and J 7 bases, with 16 bases left between them. From germline, CDR1 is SGHVS and CDR2 FQNEAQ. The CDR3 is made up of 16 amino acids. As DNA, the CDR3 is TGTGCCAGCAGCTTTGGGAGGCTCCGGGGAAATTCACCCCTCCACTTT. Translated, it gives CASSFGRLRGNSPLHF.